Included here is one T cell receptor (beta chain) sequence, with context. What it binds is unknown. These data are taken from a study of CD8 T cells in ankylosing spondylitis. The study's findings and limits: Apparently characteristic of ankylosing spondylitis blood was a TCR beta motif (fewer than 10 highly homologous variants).

A quantitative 5'-RACE method, one with molecular barcodes, was used to make TCR beta libraries. MiXCR, applied by TCRdb to the 5' RACE reads, yields one record per CDR3 protein. Here the sample spans hundreds of thousands of distinct CDR3 sequences, more than 15% being singletons. Germline CDR1 SGDLS, CDR2 YYNGEE. This CDR3 comprises 15 residues. The V gene lost 4 bases and the J gene lost 2 bases, with 16 bases spanning the gap. The chain links TRBV9 to TRBJ2-7, with D perhaps given as TRBD1 or TRBD2 (6 bases each). This receptor was identified in a male donor with ankylosing spondylitis. Sequencing was performed on blood, either unsorted or a sorted T cell fraction (not recorded which). CDR3 DNA: TGTGCCAGCAGCCCCTCCGGGGGACAAGCCTACGAGCAGTACTTC. It codes for CASSPSGGQAYEQYF. The variable domain in full, with the rest retrieved from reference TRBV9 and TRBJ2-7, is DSGVTQTPKHLITATGQRVTLRCSPRSGDLSVYWYQQSLDQGLQFLIQYYNGEERAKGNILERFSAQQFPDLHSELNLSSLELGDSALYFCASSPSGGQAYEQYFGPGTRLTVT.